Below, 8 T cell receptor beta chains from the same sample are listed, as sequenced in a study of T cell changes during pregnancy in multiple sclerosis. Clones were read by immunoSEQ multiplex PCR, and TCRdb kept only the in-frame ones, dropping some. The sample gives around 70,000 clones, about nine tenths of which show up once; less than 2% is in the top ten. Sequenced here: peripheral blood, sampled in the second trimester of pregnancy. Receptors were obtained from a female donor with multiple sclerosis, enrolled in a pregnancy study.

The chain recombines TRBV19 with TRBJ2-3; possible D gene TRBD1, 5 bases. The CDR3 has 16 amino acids. Trimming took off 2 bases at V and 1 base at J, with 13 bases between the two ends. The germline V gene encodes CDR1 LNHDA and CDR2 SQIVND (reference sequence). The CDR3 DNA reads TGTGCCAGTAGTATAAGGGCAGGGCGCGGCACAGATACGCAGTATTTT. It codes for CASSIRAGRGTDTQYF.

The chain uses TRBV7-8 and TRBJ2-7; TRBD2 matches at 8 bases. The V gene end was trimmed by 4 bases and the J gene end by 6 bases; junction bases not matched to a gene: 11. This CDR3 region has 15 residues. The germline V gene has CDR1 SGHVS and CDR2 FQNEAQ. The CDR3 loop is CASSSAGTRFLEQYF. As DNA, the CDR3 is TGTGCCAGCAGCTCGGCCGGGACTAGATTTCTCGAGCAGTACTTC.

The V and J genes are TRBV18 and TRBJ2-7, with D possibly being TRBD1 (7 bases). This CDR3 comprises 14 residues. The V gene lost 4 bases and the J gene lost 4 bases, with 14 bases spanning the gap. Per the germline V gene, CDR1 is KGHSH and CDR2 is LQKENI. Here the CDR3 reads CASSQIPGGYEQYF. In DNA form, the CDR3 reads TGTGCCAGCTCACAAATCCCAGGGGGGTACGAGCAGTACTTC. The variable domain in full, with the rest retrieved from reference TRBV18 and TRBJ2-7, is NAGVMQNPRHLVRRRGQEARLRCSPMKGHSHVYWYRQLPEEGLKFMVYLQKENIIDESGMPKERFSAEFPKEGPSILRIQQVVRGDSAAYFCASSQIPGGYEQYFGPGTRLTVT.

The V gene is TRBV19, the J gene TRBJ1-1, with D maybe TRBD1 (5 bases). Deletions cut 3 bases from V and 3 bases from J, with 14 bases between. The CDR3 covers 15 residues. CDR1 is LNHDA and CDR2 is SQIVND in the germline V gene (reference sequence). The CDR3 sequence is CASSIQIGGDTEAFF. Written as DNA, the CDR3 is TGTGCCAGTAGTATTCAAATTGGGGGGGACACTGAAGCTTTCTTT.

This clone was seen a few times. The CDR3 loop is CASTSKSGRAHYEQYF. In DNA form, the CDR3 reads TGTGCCAGCACCTCCAAGTCCGGGAGGGCCCACTACGAGCAGTACTTC. The V gene is TRBV27, the J gene TRBJ2-7, with TRBD2 matching 8 bases. The CDR3 has 16 amino acids. CDR1 is MNHEY, CDR2 SMNVEV, per germline (reference sequence). The V segment lost 7 bases and the J segment 3 bases; nucleotides outside the gene matches: 14.

The rearrangement uses TRBV18 and TRBJ2-7, with 7 nucleotides matching TRBD2. This CDR3 has 18 residues. The germline CDR1 and CDR2 sequences are KGHSH and LQKENI. Trimming took 5 bases from V and 3 from J; bases not matched to a gene: 19. The CDR3 region is CASSSTPKHPAGYYEQYF. The CDR3 DNA reads TGTGCCAGCTCATCAACCCCTAAGCACCCAGCGGGGTACTACGAGCAGTACTTC. The complete variable domain, with remaining parts taken from reference TRBV18 and TRBJ2-7, reads NAGVMQNPRHLVRRRGQEARLRCSPMKGHSHVYWYRQLPEEGLKFMVYLQKENIIDESGMPKERFSAEFPKEGPSILRIQQVVRGDSAAYFCASSSTPKHPAGYYEQYFGPGTRLTVT.

V is TRBV7-9 and J is TRBJ2-7; 7 bases map to TRBD1. The CDR3 contains 13 residues. Germline assignment: CDR1 SEHNR and CDR2 FQNEAQ (reference sequence). After removal of 3 bases from V and 4 bases from J, the junction contained 3 bases not matched to a gene. The CDR3 coding sequence is TGTGCCAGCAGCTTTGGCAGGGGGTACGAGCAGTACTTC. It is translated as CASSFGRGYEQYF.

V is TRBV12-5 and J is TRBJ2-7; no firm D call. CDR1 and CDR2 from the germline V gene are LGHNT and FRNRAP. CDR3 length equals 13 residues. Trimming pared 2 bases from V and 6 bases from J, leaving 11 bases between. The CDR3 DNA reads as TGTGCTAGTGGTTTGAATGGCGAGCGCGAGCAGTACTTC. Its translation is CASGLNGEREQYF.